The rows below give T cell receptor beta chains drawn from one sample of a study of identical twins. TCRdb ran MiXCR on the 5' RACE reads and lists one entry per CDR3 protein. Of approximately 150,000 distinct CDR3 sequences in the sample, 3% to 4% were seen once. Sequenced: memory T cells sorted from blood. The origin of the receptors is a man between 18 and 29 years old in good health. Both conserved end residues are part of each CDR3. D genes are given only for firm matches. Clone size is stated in some rows and not others, as once, few, many or a class when expanded.

cdr3_length d_call j_call v_call clone_size cdr3_nt cdr3_aa
14 TRBD1 TRBJ2-2 TRBV5-6 many TGTGCCAGCAGCAAAAGGGACAGAGGAGGGGAGCTGTTTTTT CASSKRDRGGELFF
12 NA TRBJ2-4 TRBV7-9 many TGTGCCAGCAGCAAAGCGGGAAACATTCAGTACTTC CASSKAGNIQYF
15 NA TRBJ2-1 TRBV7-8 many TGTGCCAGCAGCCCCCAGGGACACTTCTTGATCGAGCAGTTCTTC CASSPQGHFLIEQFF
14 NA TRBJ1-5 TRBV12-3/TRBV12-4 many TGTGCCAGCAGTTTATACGGGAGATATCAGCCCCAGCATTTT CASSLYGRYQPQHF
15 NA TRBJ2-1 TRBV20-1 many TGCAGTGCTAGTATCCTGGGAGGCTCCTACAATGAGCAGTTCTTC CSASILGGSYNEQFF
15 NA TRBJ1-1 TRBV6-5 many TGTGCCAGCAGTTACTCGAACAGCGGGGGCACTGAAGCTTTCTTT CASSYSNSGGTEAFF
20 TRBD2 TRBJ2-3 TRBV5-1 many TGCGCCAGCAGCTACCCGACTAGCGGGAGGCTGCTGGGCCACACAGATACGCAGTATTTT CASSYPTSGRLLGHTDTQYF
14 TRBD1 TRBJ1-2 TRBV5-1 many TGCGCCAGCAGCGATACAGGGGGCGACTATGGCTACACCTTC CASSDTGGDYGYTF
14 TRBD2 TRBJ2-7 TRBV11-2 many TGTGCCAGCAGTCACGGGCGGGGGACCTACGAGCAGTACTTC CASSHGRGTYEQYF
15 TRBD2 TRBJ2-7 TRBV20-1 many TGCAGTGCTAGGGCAACCGGGACTAGCGGTTACGAGCAGTACTTC CSARATGTSGYEQYF
15 TRBD2 TRBJ2-2 TRBV20-1 many TGCAGTGCTAGTCGCGCGGGAGGGCGCACCGGGGAGCTGTTTTTT CSASRAGGRTGELFF
17 TRBD1 TRBJ1-3 TRBV5-1 many TGCGCCAGCAGCATTCTACCTACAGGGGACTCTGGAAACACCATATATTTT CASSILPTGDSGNTIYF
15 NA TRBJ2-5 TRBV7-2 NA TGTGCCAGCAGCTTCGCATCGGGAAGCGGGGAGACCCAGTACTTC CASSFASGSGETQYF
16 TRBD2 TRBJ2-7 TRBV28 many TGTGCCAGCAGGTTGGACCGTCTAGCGGGAGTTAACGAGCAGTACTTC CASRLDRLAGVNEQYF
15 NA TRBJ2-1 TRBV7-8 many TGTGCCAGCAGCTTAGGTCAGGGTAGTATCAATGAGCAGTTCTTC CASSLGQGSINEQFF
16 TRBD1 TRBJ2-7 TRBV28 many TGTGCCAGCAGTTTATCCCAGACAGGGGGCCAGAACGAGCAGTACTTC CASSLSQTGGQNEQYF
14 NA TRBJ1-1 TRBV15 many TGTGCCACCAGCATTGGGACCGAGAACACTGAAGCTTTCTTT CATSIGTENTEAFF
14 NA TRBJ2-1 TRBV5-1 few TGCGCCAGCAGCTTGGGCGGAGCTAACAATGAGCAGTTCTTC CASSLGGANNEQFF
17 NA TRBJ2-3 TRBV20-1 many TGCAGTGCTAGAGACGGAACGGACTATAGACGCACAGATACGCAGTATTTT CSARDGTDYRRTDTQYF
12 NA TRBJ1-3 TRBV30 many TGTGCCTGGGCTGGGGGCGGAAACACCATATATTTT CAWAGGGNTIYF
14 NA TRBJ1-3 TRBV19 NA TGTGCCAGTAGTCGACTGGACTCTGGAAACACCATATATTTT CASSRLDSGNTIYF
14 NA TRBJ2-3 TRBV7-9 NA TGTGCCAGCAGCTCCTCAGTTGCTGCAGATACGCAGTATTTT CASSSSVAADTQYF